The clone carrying this T cell receptor beta chain was picked up many times. As yet, its antigen is unknown. This record belongs to a study of spatial heterogeneity in lung cancer. About the study: Compared with alpha-chain sequences, beta-chain sequences were consistently detected in greater numbers. There were, on average, more than 9.5 raw-read appearances for each unique TCR and UMI combination.

On each TCR cDNA molecule, a unique molecular identifier was present. In TCRdb, the 5' RACE reads were re-called with MiXCR into one record per CDR3 protein. The repertoire consists of roughly 13,000 distinct CDR3 sequences, with over 3% occurring once and the leading ten covering under 10%. Study outcomes and limitations: Higher tumor mutation counts went along with higher counts of expanded intratumoral alpha and beta TCRs.

Described time point: sample taken at primary tumor resection. Sequencing of whole RNA from tumor, nontumor lung or frozen PBMC involved no sorting. CDR3 length equals 16 residues. Losses at the gene ends were 0 bases for V and 5 bases for J; bases not matched to a gene: 5. The germline V gene has CDR1 SEHNR and CDR2 FQNEAQ (reference sequence). The sequence came from a male donor with early-stage non-small cell lung cancer. The chain uses TRBV7-9 and TRBJ2-1; TRBD1 aligns across 9 bases. The sample in question was lung tumor tissue, obtained at surgery. Here the CDR3 DNA reads TGTGCCAGCAGCTTAGCCCGGACAGGGGCCAACAATGAGCAGTTCTTC. As protein: CASSLARTGANNEQFF.